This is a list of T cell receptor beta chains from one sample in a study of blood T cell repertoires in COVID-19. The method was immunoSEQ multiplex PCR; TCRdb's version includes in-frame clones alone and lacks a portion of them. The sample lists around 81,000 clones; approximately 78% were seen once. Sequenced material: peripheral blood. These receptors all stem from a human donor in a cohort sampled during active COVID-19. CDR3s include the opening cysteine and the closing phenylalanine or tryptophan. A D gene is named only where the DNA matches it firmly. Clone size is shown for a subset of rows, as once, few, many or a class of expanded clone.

CDR3 DNA: TGTGCCAGCTCACCAGGGAGCGGGGGGAGCTCCTACGAGCAGTACTTC
CDR3 protein: CASSPGSGGSSYEQYF
D gene: TRBD2
V gene: TRBV18
clone size: .
J gene: TRBJ2-7

CDR3 DNA: TGTGCCAGCAGTCGTGAACTAGCGGGGGGGCGCGAGCAGTACTTC
CDR3 protein: CASSRELAGGREQYF
D gene: TRBD2
V gene: TRBV5-8
clone size: once
J gene: TRBJ2-7

CDR3 DNA: TGTGCCAGCTCACCACAGAACAGCCTGGGCACTGAAGCTTTCTTT
CDR3 protein: CASSPQNSLGTEAFF
D gene: .
V gene: TRBV18
clone size: few
J gene: TRBJ1-1

CDR3 DNA: TGTGCCAGCAGCAAATTACAGGGGGCCATCAATGAGCAGTTCTTC
CDR3 protein: CASSKLQGAINEQFF
D gene: .
V gene: TRBV21-1
clone size: once
J gene: TRBJ2-1

CDR3 DNA: TGTGCCAGCAGCAGGAGTGGGGCCAACGTCCTGACTTTC
CDR3 protein: CASSRSGANVLTF
D gene: .
V gene: TRBV9
clone size: .
J gene: TRBJ2-6

CDR3 DNA: TGTGCCAGCAGCCGGCAGGGGGCGGACACTGAAGCTTTCTTT
CDR3 protein: CASSRQGADTEAFF
D gene: TRBD1
V gene: TRBV11-3
clone size: .
J gene: TRBJ1-1

CDR3 DNA: TGCGCCAGCGCCCCCGGGACTACCTACGAGCAGTACTTC
CDR3 protein: CASAPGTTYEQYF
D gene: TRBD2
V gene: TRBV5-1
clone size: .
J gene: TRBJ2-7

CDR3 DNA: TGCAGTGCTAGTGGGGTAGCGGGTTGGTACAATGAGCAGTTCTTC
CDR3 protein: CSASGVAGWYNEQFF
D gene: TRBD2
V gene: TRBV20-1
clone size: .
J gene: TRBJ2-1

CDR3 DNA: TGCGCCAGCAGCTTGCAACCCGACAGTGACCCCTACGAGCAGTACTTC
CDR3 protein: CASSLQPDSDPYEQYF
D gene: .
V gene: TRBV5-1
clone size: .
J gene: TRBJ2-7

CDR3 DNA: TGTGCCAGCAGCTTAACCAGGAACTCTGGGGCCAACGTCCTGACTTTC
CDR3 protein: CASSLTRNSGANVLTF
D gene: .
V gene: TRBV7-2
clone size: once
J gene: TRBJ2-6

CDR3 DNA: TGTGCCAGCTCACCACCGGGCGGGGGGGCCGGGAGTGAGCAGTTCTTC
CDR3 protein: CASSPPGGGAGSEQFF
D gene: TRBD2
V gene: TRBV18
clone size: .
J gene: TRBJ2-1

CDR3 DNA: TGTGCCAGCAGCTTATTGGACAGGTCAGCAGGAAACACCATATATTTT
CDR3 protein: CASSLLDRSAGNTIYF
D gene: TRBD1
V gene: TRBV7-6
clone size: .
J gene: TRBJ1-3

CDR3 DNA: TGTGCCAGCAGCCAGGCGGGTGAAGCTTTCTTT
CDR3 protein: CASSQAGEAFF
D gene: .
V gene: TRBV3-1/TRBV3-2
clone size: .
J gene: TRBJ1-1

CDR3 DNA: TGTGCCAGCAGTTTATTGGGGATAGCGGGTGAAGAGCAGTACTTC
CDR3 protein: CASSLLGIAGEEQYF
D gene: TRBD2
V gene: TRBV27
clone size: .
J gene: TRBJ2-7

CDR3 DNA: TGTGCCAGCAGCCAAGTGCTGGGAGGGAGAAACACCATATATTTT
CDR3 protein: CASSQVLGGRNTIYF
D gene: .
V gene: TRBV3-1/TRBV3-2
clone size: .
J gene: TRBJ1-3

CDR3 DNA: TGTGCCAGCAGAATGGACTTGAACACTGAAGCTTTCTTT
CDR3 protein: CASRMDLNTEAFF
D gene: .
V gene: TRBV6-4
clone size: .
J gene: TRBJ1-1

CDR3 DNA: TGTGCCAGCAGCCCCGTCGGGAACACCATATATTTT
CDR3 protein: CASSPVGNTIYF
D gene: .
V gene: TRBV6-6
clone size: .
J gene: TRBJ1-3

CDR3 DNA: TGCACCAGCAGCCAAGTGCCGGTTCCACTTTACGAGCAGTACTTC
CDR3 protein: CTSSQVPVPLYEQYF
D gene: .
V gene: TRBV1
clone size: .
J gene: TRBJ2-7

CDR3 DNA: TGTGCCAGCAGTTTCGACAGGGGGGTGGTCTACGAGCAGTACTTC
CDR3 protein: CASSFDRGVVYEQYF
D gene: TRBD1
V gene: TRBV27
clone size: .
J gene: TRBJ2-7

CDR3 DNA: TGCAGCGTTGACAACAATGAGCAGTTCTTC
CDR3 protein: CSVDNNEQFF
D gene: .
V gene: TRBV29-1
clone size: .
J gene: TRBJ2-1

CDR3 DNA: TGTGCCAGCAGCTTAACTTCAGCAGGGGGCAATAATTCACCCCTCCACTTT
CDR3 protein: CASSLTSAGGNNSPLHF
D gene: TRBD1
V gene: TRBV7-6
clone size: .
J gene: TRBJ1-6

CDR3 DNA: TGCGCCAGCAGCCTGACAGGGGGTCCCTACGAGCAGTACTTC
CDR3 protein: CASSLTGGPYEQYF
D gene: TRBD1
V gene: TRBV5-1
clone size: .
J gene: TRBJ2-7

CDR3 DNA: TGTGCCAGCAGTTACACCCGGGATCCAGCCCCCTACGAGCAGTACTTC
CDR3 protein: CASSYTRDPAPYEQYF
D gene: .
V gene: TRBV6-5
clone size: .
J gene: TRBJ2-7

CDR3 DNA: TGTGCCAGCAGTTACGAGCGGACAGGGGCGCTCCGTAGGTATGGCTACACCTTC
CDR3 protein: CASSYERTGALRRYGYTF
D gene: TRBD1
V gene: TRBV6-2/TRBV6-3
clone size: .
J gene: TRBJ1-2

CDR3 DNA: TGCAGCGCTGGGGGAGGGAAAGGCACAGATACGCAGTATTTT
CDR3 protein: CSAGGGKGTDTQYF
D gene: TRBD2
V gene: TRBV29-1
clone size: .
J gene: TRBJ2-3

CDR3 DNA: TGCGCCAGCAGTGAGTCGGAGAGCGGGACTGAAGCTTTCTTT
CDR3 protein: CASSESESGTEAFF
D gene: .
V gene: TRBV10-1
clone size: .
J gene: TRBJ1-1

CDR3 DNA: TGTGCCAGCAGTCTCAACATTGCAACTAATGAAAAACTGTTTTTT
CDR3 protein: CASSLNIATNEKLFF
D gene: .
V gene: TRBV27
clone size: .
J gene: TRBJ1-4

CDR3 DNA: TGTGCCAGCAGTTCCTCAGACGTCCTAGGAGGCTACACCTTC
CDR3 protein: CASSSSDVLGGYTF
D gene: .
V gene: TRBV28
clone size: .
J gene: TRBJ1-2

CDR3 DNA: TGTGCCAGCAGCTCCCGCGAGGTGAACACTGAAGCTTTCTTT
CDR3 protein: CASSSREVNTEAFF
D gene: .
V gene: TRBV11-2
clone size: .
J gene: TRBJ1-1

CDR3 DNA: TGTGCCAGCAGCGTAGTGGCGGGGGGTCCCTACAATGAGCAGTTCTTC
CDR3 protein: CASSVVAGGPYNEQFF
D gene: TRBD2
V gene: TRBV9
clone size: .
J gene: TRBJ2-1

CDR3 DNA: TGTGCCAGCAGCACGCCGGGACAGGCCTCCTACGAGCAGTACTTC
CDR3 protein: CASSTPGQASYEQYF
D gene: TRBD1
V gene: TRBV5-6
clone size: .
J gene: TRBJ2-7

CDR3 DNA: TGTGCCAGCAGCCAACAGGCGGGCGGATCAGATACGCAGTATTTT
CDR3 protein: CASSQQAGGSDTQYF
D gene: .
V gene: TRBV16
clone size: .
J gene: TRBJ2-3

CDR3 DNA: TGCGCCAGCAGCTTGTGGGCCCTGACTAGCGGGGGAGCAGATACGCAGTATTTT
CDR3 protein: CASSLWALTSGGADTQYF
D gene: TRBD2
V gene: TRBV5-1
clone size: .
J gene: TRBJ2-3

CDR3 DNA: TGTGCCAGCATCCCCTACTTCGAGGTTGATACCTATGGCTACACCTTC
CDR3 protein: CASIPYFEVDTYGYTF
D gene: .
V gene: TRBV2
clone size: .
J gene: TRBJ1-2

CDR3 DNA: TGTGCCAGCAGCTTAGGGGCGGCAGGGGGATTGAAGAACTATGGCTACACCTTC
CDR3 protein: CASSLGAAGGLKNYGYTF
D gene: TRBD1
V gene: TRBV7-6
clone size: .
J gene: TRBJ1-2

CDR3 DNA: TGTGCCAGCAGCTCGGACAGGAATAATTCACCCCTCCACTTT
CDR3 protein: CASSSDRNNSPLHF
D gene: TRBD1
V gene: TRBV9
clone size: .
J gene: TRBJ1-6

CDR3 DNA: TGTGCCACCAGCAGCCAACTGGCGGGGGACCGTGGTGCGCAGTATTTT
CDR3 protein: CATSSQLAGDRGAQYF
D gene: TRBD2
V gene: TRBV24-1
clone size: few
J gene: TRBJ2-3

CDR3 DNA: TGTGCCACCAGCCGGGGACAGGGAGCAACTAATGAAAAACTGTTTTTT
CDR3 protein: CATSRGQGATNEKLFF
D gene: TRBD1
V gene: TRBV15
clone size: .
J gene: TRBJ1-4

CDR3 DNA: TGTGCCAGCACTTCCCCTAGAGGACAGGGGGCAAGCGCTGAAGCTTTCTTT
CDR3 protein: CASTSPRGQGASAEAFF
D gene: TRBD1
V gene: TRBV19
clone size: .
J gene: TRBJ1-1

CDR3 DNA: TGTGCCAGCTCACCGGCGGGGACGAACACTGAAGCTTTCTTT
CDR3 protein: CASSPAGTNTEAFF
D gene: .
V gene: TRBV18
clone size: .
J gene: TRBJ1-1

CDR3 DNA: TGTGCCAGCAGCCCCCGGGAGGGGCCCTACGAGCAGTACTTC
CDR3 protein: CASSPREGPYEQYF
D gene: TRBD2
V gene: TRBV11-2
clone size: .
J gene: TRBJ2-7

CDR3 DNA: TGTGCCAGCAGCTTTGCGGGGACAGGGGGTTTTCGAGACTATGGCTACACCTTC
CDR3 protein: CASSFAGTGGFRDYGYTF
D gene: TRBD1
V gene: TRBV7-9
clone size: .
J gene: TRBJ1-2

CDR3 DNA: TGCGCCAGCAGCTTGACAGCGGCTAACTATGGCTACACCTTC
CDR3 protein: CASSLTAANYGYTF
D gene: .
V gene: TRBV5-1
clone size: .
J gene: TRBJ1-2

CDR3 DNA: TGTGCCAGCAGTGACGGGACAGGGGGCACAGATACGCAGTATTTT
CDR3 protein: CASSDGTGGTDTQYF
D gene: TRBD1
V gene: TRBV6-4
clone size: few
J gene: TRBJ2-3

CDR3 DNA: TGTGCCAGCAGCTTGACTAGCGGGGGGACCTACGAGCAGTACTTC
CDR3 protein: CASSLTSGGTYEQYF
D gene: TRBD2
V gene: TRBV6-6
clone size: once
J gene: TRBJ2-7

CDR3 DNA: TGTGCCAGCGGATACAGGGGCGGCAATCAGCCCCAGCATTTT
CDR3 protein: CASGYRGGNQPQHF
D gene: TRBD1
V gene: TRBV6-5
clone size: .
J gene: TRBJ1-5

CDR3 DNA: TGTGCCAGTAGTATAGATCCATCCGGTTACGAGCAGTACTTC
CDR3 protein: CASSIDPSGYEQYF
D gene: .
V gene: TRBV19
clone size: .
J gene: TRBJ2-7

CDR3 DNA: TGTGCCAGCAGCGCAATCCAGGGATGGGGCAATGAGCAGTTCTTC
CDR3 protein: CASSAIQGWGNEQFF
D gene: .
V gene: TRBV7-2
clone size: .
J gene: TRBJ2-1

CDR3 DNA: TGCAGCGTTACTAGCGGGGTTAACAATGAGCAGTTCTTC
CDR3 protein: CSVTSGVNNEQFF
D gene: TRBD2
V gene: TRBV29-1
clone size: .
J gene: TRBJ2-1

CDR3 DNA: TGTGCCAGCAGCTTAGGGTCGGCGGACACCATATATTTT
CDR3 protein: CASSLGSADTIYF
D gene: .
V gene: TRBV7-3
clone size: .
J gene: TRBJ1-3

CDR3 DNA: TGTGCCAGCAGCTCTTCGGGGGCTAACTATGGCTACACCTTC
CDR3 protein: CASSSSGANYGYTF
D gene: .
V gene: TRBV7-9
clone size: few
J gene: TRBJ1-2

CDR3 DNA: TGTGCCAGCAGTGAAGATCCGGCAGGCTCTGGAAACACCATATATTTT
CDR3 protein: CASSEDPAGSGNTIYF
D gene: .
V gene: TRBV6-1
clone size: .
J gene: TRBJ1-3

CDR3 DNA: TGCGCCAGCAGCTTGGGAACGCGCCCCACCCAAGAGACCCAGTACTTC
CDR3 protein: CASSLGTRPTQETQYF
D gene: .
V gene: TRBV5-1
clone size: .
J gene: TRBJ2-5

CDR3 DNA: TGTGCTAGTGGTTTGGGGGAGGTGAACACTGAAGCTTTCTTT
CDR3 protein: CASGLGEVNTEAFF
D gene: .
V gene: TRBV12-5
clone size: .
J gene: TRBJ1-1

CDR3 DNA: TGTGCCAGCAGCCAAGTGGGACAGGGGGACATCCACTATGGCTACACCTTC
CDR3 protein: CASSQVGQGDIHYGYTF
D gene: TRBD1
V gene: TRBV4-2
clone size: .
J gene: TRBJ1-2

CDR3 DNA: TGCGCCAGCAGCAAAGAACAGGGATTCTGGGATGAGCAGTTCTTC
CDR3 protein: CASSKEQGFWDEQFF
D gene: .
V gene: TRBV4-3
clone size: .
J gene: TRBJ2-1

CDR3 DNA: TGTGCCAGCAGTTTACGGGACAGGGGTTCGGATTTCTTT
CDR3 protein: CASSLRDRGSDFF
D gene: TRBD1
V gene: TRBV12-3/TRBV12-4
clone size: .
J gene: TRBJ1-1

CDR3 DNA: TGCGCCAGCAGCCCGAGGACAGGGGGCGCCTATGGCTACACCTTC
CDR3 protein: CASSPRTGGAYGYTF
D gene: TRBD1
V gene: TRBV5-1
clone size: .
J gene: TRBJ1-2